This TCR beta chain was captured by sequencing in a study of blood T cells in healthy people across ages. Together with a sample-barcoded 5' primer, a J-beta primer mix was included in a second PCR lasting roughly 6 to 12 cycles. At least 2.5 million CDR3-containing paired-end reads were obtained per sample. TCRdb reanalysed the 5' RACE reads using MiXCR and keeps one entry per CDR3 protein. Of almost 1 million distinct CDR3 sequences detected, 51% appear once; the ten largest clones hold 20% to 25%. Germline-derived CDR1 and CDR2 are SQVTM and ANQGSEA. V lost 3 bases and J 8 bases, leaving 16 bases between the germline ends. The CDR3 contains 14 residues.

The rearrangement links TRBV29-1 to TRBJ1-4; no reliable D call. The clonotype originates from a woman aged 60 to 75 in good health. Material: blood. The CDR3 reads CSVEDRVGGEKLFF. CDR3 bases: TGCAGCGTTGAGGATCGGGTTGGTGGGGAAAAACTGTTTTTT.